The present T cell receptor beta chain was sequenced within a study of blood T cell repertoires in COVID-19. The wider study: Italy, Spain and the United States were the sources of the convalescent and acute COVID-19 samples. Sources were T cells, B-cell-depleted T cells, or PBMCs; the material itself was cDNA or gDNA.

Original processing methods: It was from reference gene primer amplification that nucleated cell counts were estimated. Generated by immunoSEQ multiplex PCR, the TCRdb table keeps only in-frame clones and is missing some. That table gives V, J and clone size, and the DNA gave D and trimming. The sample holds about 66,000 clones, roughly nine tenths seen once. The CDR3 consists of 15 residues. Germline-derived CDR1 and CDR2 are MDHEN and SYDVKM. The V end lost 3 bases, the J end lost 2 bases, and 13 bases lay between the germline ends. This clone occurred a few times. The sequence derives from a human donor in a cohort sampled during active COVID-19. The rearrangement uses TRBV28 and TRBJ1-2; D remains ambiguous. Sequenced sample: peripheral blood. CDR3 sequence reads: CASSFSQAFNYGYTF. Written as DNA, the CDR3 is TGTGCCAGCAGTTTCTCCCAGGCCTTCAACTATGGCTACACCTTC.